This T cell receptor (beta chain) was obtained from a study of PD-L1 blockade in urothelial cancer. The germline V gene encodes CDR1 LNHDA and CDR2 SQIVND (reference sequence). This CDR3 has 15 amino acids. V lost 0 bases and J 2 bases, leaving 10 bases between the germline ends. Regarding time point: pretreatment peripheral blood. Method: immunoSEQ multiplex PCR; TCRdb's copy keeps in-frame clones and lacks some. This sample yields tens of thousands of clones, of which more than 75% are seen a single time; 15% belongs to the top ten. The sample in question was PBMCs, obtained around atezolizumab (anti-PD-L1) treatment. The chain links TRBV19 to TRBJ1-2; D is unclear. This receptor was identified in a man aged 60-69 years with urothelial cancer. The CDR3 sequence: CASSIEGTQNYGYTF. CDR3 DNA: TGTGCCAGTAGTATAGAGGGCACCCAAAACTATGGCTACACCTTC.